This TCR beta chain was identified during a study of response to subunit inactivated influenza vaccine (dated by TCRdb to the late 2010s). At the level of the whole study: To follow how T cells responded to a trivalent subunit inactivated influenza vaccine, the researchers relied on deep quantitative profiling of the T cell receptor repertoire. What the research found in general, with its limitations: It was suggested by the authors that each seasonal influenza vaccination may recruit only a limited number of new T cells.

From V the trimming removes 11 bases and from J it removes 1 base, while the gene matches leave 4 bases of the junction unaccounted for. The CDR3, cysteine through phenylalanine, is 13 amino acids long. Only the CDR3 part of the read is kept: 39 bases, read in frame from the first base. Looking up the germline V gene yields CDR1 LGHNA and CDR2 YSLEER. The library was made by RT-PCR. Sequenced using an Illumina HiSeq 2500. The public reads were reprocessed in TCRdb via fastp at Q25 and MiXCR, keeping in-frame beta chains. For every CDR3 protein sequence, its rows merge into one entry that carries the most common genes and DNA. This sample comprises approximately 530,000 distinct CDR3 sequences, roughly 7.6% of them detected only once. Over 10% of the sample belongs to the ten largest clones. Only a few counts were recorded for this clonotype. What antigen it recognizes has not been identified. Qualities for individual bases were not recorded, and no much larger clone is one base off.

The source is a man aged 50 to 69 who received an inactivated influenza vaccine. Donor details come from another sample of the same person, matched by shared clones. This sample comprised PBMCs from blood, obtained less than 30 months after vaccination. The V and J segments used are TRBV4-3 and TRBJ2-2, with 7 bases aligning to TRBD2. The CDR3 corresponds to CAVGGMNTGELFF. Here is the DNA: TGCGCCGTCGGGGGGATGAACACCGGGGAGCTGTTTTTT.